These T cell receptor beta chains were read from a single sample in a study of T cells in localized non-small cell lung cancer. TCRdb's table, derived via immunoSEQ multiplex PCR, lists solely in-frame clones and lacks some. The sample has 90,000 or so clones, roughly 89% seen once. Sequenced material: peripheral blood, taken before any cancer treatment. These receptors all stem from a man aged 40-75 years with stage I squamous cell lung carcinoma. CDR3s include the opening cysteine and the closing phenylalanine or tryptophan. Fields, in order: J gene, clone size, V gene, D gene, CDR3 DNA, CDR3 protein. The D gene is left open where the match is weak. Only part of the rows carry a size: once, few, many, or a class if the clone is expanded.

>TRBJ1-1|.|TRBV7-9|.
TGTGCCAGCAGCTACGTAGGGTCGGGCACTGAAGCTTTCTTT
CASSYVGSGTEAFF
>TRBJ2-4|.|TRBV4-2|.
TGTGCCAGCAGCCAAGAATTGAGGGAAAACATTCAGTACTTC
CASSQELRENIQYF
>TRBJ1-2|.|TRBV5-8|.
TGTGCCAGCACCCGGGGGGCCTCTAACTATGGCTACACCTTC
CASTRGASNYGYTF
>TRBJ1-4|.|TRBV27|.
TGTGCCAGCAGCTCCTTGGGGGCAGGGTCGGGTGAAAAACTGTTTTTT
CASSSLGAGSGEKLFF
>TRBJ1-4|.|TRBV28|TRBD1
TGTGCCAGCAGCCCCTCCTCAGGGGGCAATGAAAAACTGTTTTTT
CASSPSSGGNEKLFF
>TRBJ2-2|once|TRBV18|TRBD2
TGTGCCAGCTCACCTGTTATAGCGGGGAACACCGGGGAGCTGTTTTTT
CASSPVIAGNTGELFF
>TRBJ2-2|.|TRBV7-8|TRBD1
TGTGCCAGCAGCTTAGCGGACAGGGGAAACACCGGGGAGCTGTTTTTT
CASSLADRGNTGELFF
>TRBJ1-2|few|TRBV6-6|.
TGTGCCAGCAGTTCGTCGACCAGCAACTATGGCTACACCTTC
CASSSSTSNYGYTF
>TRBJ2-1|.|TRBV7-3|TRBD1
TGTGCCAGCAGCTTAAAGGGGACAGGATCCCGCCCCGTGGGGGAGCAGTTCTTC
CASSLKGTGSRPVGEQFF
>TRBJ1-1|once|TRBV18|.
TGTGCCAGCTCACCACCGGCACAGATCCACACTGAAGCTTTCTTT
CASSPPAQIHTEAFF
>TRBJ2-3|.|TRBV5-1|.
TGCGCCAGCAGCTTCCGCGGGGATAGCACAGATACGCAGTATTTT
CASSFRGDSTDTQYF
>TRBJ2-3|.|TRBV4-1|.
TGCGCCAGCAGCCAATCTCGAGATACGCAGTATTTT
CASSQSRDTQYF
>TRBJ2-7|.|TRBV7-9|.
TGTGCCAGCAGCTTAGGGTCCAACAGGGAGGGATACGAGCAGTACTTC
CASSLGSNREGYEQYF
>TRBJ1-2|.|TRBV28|.
TGTGCCAGCAGCACAGCGAGCTATGGCTACACCTTC
CASSTASYGYTF
>TRBJ2-7|.|TRBV29-1|TRBD1
TGCAGCGGATCACAGGGGTACGAGCAGTACTTC
CSGSQGYEQYF
>TRBJ1-1|.|TRBV7-9|.
TGTGCCAGCAGCTTAATAGGGAACACTGAAGCTTTCTTT
CASSLIGNTEAFF
>TRBJ1-2|.|TRBV6-1|.
TGTGCCAGCAGTGAAGGATCCTACAGGGTAACGGGAGGCTACACCTTC
CASSEGSYRVTGGYTF
>TRBJ2-4|.|TRBV4-1|.
TGCGCCAGCAGCCAAGGTACTATAGGCCTCCTGGTCGGCCGTGCCAAAAACATTCAGTACTTC
CASSQGTIGLLVGRAKNIQYF
>TRBJ1-5|.|TRBV19|TRBD1
TGTGCCAGTACCCTGACAGGGTCTTATAGCAATCAGCCCCAGCATTTT
CASTLTGSYSNQPQHF
>TRBJ1-6|once|TRBV5-1|.
TGCGCCAGCAGCTTGACAGGGAGTAATTCACCCCTCCACTTT
CASSLTGSNSPLHF
>TRBJ1-1|few|TRBV7-6|TRBD1
TGTGCCAGCAGCCGACAGGGCACTGAAGCTTTCTTT
CASSRQGTEAFF
>TRBJ1-5|.|TRBV4-1|.
TGCGCCAGCAGCCAAGTAGATTTACCGGGGGAGCCCCAGCATTTT
CASSQVDLPGEPQHF
>TRBJ2-6|.|TRBV2|.
TGTGCCAGTCGGTTAACCTCTGGGGCCAACGTCCTGACTTTC
CASRLTSGANVLTF
>TRBJ1-1|.|TRBV5-4|.
TGTGCCAGCAGCTTGGCGGGGACCTTGAACACTGAAGCTTTCTTT
CASSLAGTLNTEAFF